These 10 T cell receptor beta chains share one sample of origin, sequenced in a study of cytomegalovirus exposure and HLA in healthy donors. Primers included in the PCR were 60 Vbeta and 13 Jbeta primers. Some clones are missing from TCRdb's copy, which holds only in-frame ones; the method was immunoSEQ multiplex PCR. Counted here are fewer than 85,000 clones, approximately 80% occurring once; the ten biggest clones make up nearly 3.5%. The sequencing sample was made of PBMCs. The receptors were gathered from a man in his forties or fifties in good health and CMV-seronegative.

This clone was picked up a small number of times. The genes are TRBV4-1 and TRBJ1-6; TRBD1 is a possible D gene (5 bases). Trimming stripped 0 bases from V and 0 bases from J, with 9 bases between. The CDR3 has 17 amino acids. Looked up from germline, CDR1 is MGHRA and CDR2 is YSYEKL. The CDR3 sequence: CASSQDYRSSYNSPLHF. The CDR3 DNA is TGCGCCAGCAGCCAAGATTACAGGAGCTCCTATAATTCACCCCTCCACTTT.

The chain joins TRBV19 to TRBJ2-3, with TRBD1 matching over 7 bases. The CDR3 totals 16 residues. Germline V CDR1 and CDR2: LNHDA, SQIVND (reference sequence). Trimming removed 5 bases from V and 5 bases from J; junction bases left unmatched: 13. As DNA, the CDR3 is TGTGCCAGTAGTCCATGGACAGGCGGTAATCGAGATACGCAGTATTTT. Translation gives CASSPWTGGNRDTQYF.

The CDR3 sequence is CASSPPLGDSGNTIYF. The CDR3 DNA reads as TGTGCCAGCAGTCCTCCTCTGGGAGACTCTGGAAACACCATATATTTT. The rearrangement uses TRBV28 and TRBJ1-3; the D is unclear. The V gene lost 5 bases and the J gene lost 0 bases, with 14 bases spanning the gap. In germline, CDR1 is MDHEN, CDR2 SYDVKM. CDR3 length equals 16 residues.

The V and J genes are TRBV18 and TRBJ2-5; tentative D call: TRBD1 (5 bases). This CDR3 comprises 15 residues. Germline lookup yields CDR1 KGHSH and CDR2 LQKENI. V was clipped by 0 bases and J by 0 bases, with 8 bases between them. CDR3 sequence: CASSPPGQYQETQYF. The CDR3 DNA reads TGTGCCAGCTCACCACCGGGGCAGTACCAAGAGACCCAGTACTTC.

In its sample, this clone was seen a few times. DNA of the CDR3: TGTGCCAGCAGTCGGACAGGGGATTCACCCCTCCACTTT. Its translation is CASSRTGDSPLHF. The chain links TRBV6-1 to TRBJ1-6; TRBD1 matches at 9 bases. CDR1 and CDR2 (germline): MNHNS, SASEGT. CDR3 size: 13 residues. V was clipped by 5 bases and J by 8 bases; unmatched bases: 1.

The J gene is TRBJ2-3, the V gene TRBV13, with 7 nucleotides matching TRBD1. Trimming cost V 5 bases and J 0 bases; bases outside gene matches: 8. The length of the CDR3 is 16 residues. Germline-derived CDR1 and CDR2 are PRHDT and FYEKMQ (reference sequence). As DNA, the CDR3 is TGTGCCAGCAGCCCCCGGACAGGTACTAGCACAGATACGCAGTATTTT. This sequence encodes CASSPRTGTSTDTQYF.

The rearrangement joins TRBV5-1 to TRBJ1-1; tentative D call: TRBD1 (6 bases). The CDR3 is made up of 14 amino acids. V was shortened by 0 bases and J by 4 bases, with 10 bases between the two germline ends. Germline loops: CDR1 SGHRS, CDR2 YFSETQ. CDR3 nucleotides: TGCGCCAGCAGCTTGGGACAGGACACCACTGAAGCTTTCTTT. It translates to CASSLGQDTTEAFF.

The chain couples TRBV6-5 to TRBJ2-7; 9 bases are shared with TRBD1. This CDR3 has 14 residues. Losses at the gene ends were 6 bases for V and 2 bases for J; bases not matched to a gene: 5. Per the germline V gene, CDR1 is MNHEY and CDR2 is SVGAGI. CDR3: CASRRGTGPYEQYF. Here the CDR3 DNA reads TGTGCCAGCAGGAGGGGGACAGGGCCCTACGAGCAGTACTTC.

The chain has TRBV19 and TRBJ1-4; 11 bases align to TRBD1. The V gene's germline CDR1 is LNHDA and CDR2 SQIVND (reference sequence). The CDR3 covers 14 residues. Losses at the gene ends were 10 bases for V and 8 bases for J; bases not matched to a gene: 9. The CDR3 DNA sequence: TGTGCCACCAGCACCGGGACAGGGGGAGAAAAACTGTTTTTT. It encodes CATSTGTGGEKLFF.

This chain connects TRBV30 to TRBJ2-3; 10 nucleotides align to TRBD1. CDR3 length: 15 residues. CDR1 and CDR2 from the germline V gene are GTSNPN and SVGIG (reference sequence). The V gene end was trimmed by 1 base and the J gene end by 3 bases; junction bases not matched to a gene: 4. DNA of the CDR3: TGTGCCTGGAGTGGCGGGACAGGGGCGACAGATACGCAGTATTTT. Translated, it gives CAWSGGTGATDTQYF.